This T cell receptor (beta chain) was identified in a study of T cell repertoires in cytomegalovirus infection. Study background: Public TCR beta signature analysis indicated the presence of both CMV infection and matching HLA type.

One entry per CDR3 protein results from TCRdb running MiXCR on the reads. The repertoire holds about 230,000 distinct CDR3 sequences, with roughly 22% as singletons. Germline CDR1 and CDR2: SNHLY and FYNNEI. This CDR3 comprises 11 residues. V was shortened by 6 bases and J by 6 bases, with 8 bases between the two germline ends. The clonotype comes from a human donor in good health (CMV status not recorded). Some clones in this sample may be carry-over from other donors' samples. This sequence joins TRBV2 and TRBJ1-2; D might be TRBD1 (5 bases). Sequenced material: CD8+ T cells from PBMCs. In nucleotides, the CDR3 is TGTGCCAGCAGAGGGACGGATGGCTACACCTTC. Translating it yields CASRGTDGYTF.